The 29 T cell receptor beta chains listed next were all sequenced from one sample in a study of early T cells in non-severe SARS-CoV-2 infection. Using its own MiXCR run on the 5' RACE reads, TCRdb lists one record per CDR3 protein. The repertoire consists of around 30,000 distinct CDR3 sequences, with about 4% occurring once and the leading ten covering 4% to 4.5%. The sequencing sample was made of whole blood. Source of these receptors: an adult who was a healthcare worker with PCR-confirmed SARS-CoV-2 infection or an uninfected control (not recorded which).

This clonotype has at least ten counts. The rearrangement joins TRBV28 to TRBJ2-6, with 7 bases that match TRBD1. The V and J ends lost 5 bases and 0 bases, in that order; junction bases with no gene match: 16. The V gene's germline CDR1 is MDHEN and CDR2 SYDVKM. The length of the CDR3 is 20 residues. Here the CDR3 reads CASSGETGTNRHSGANVLTF. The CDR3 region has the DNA TGTGCCAGCAGTGGGGAGACAGGGACCAATAGGCACTCTGGGGCCAACGTCCTGACTTTC.

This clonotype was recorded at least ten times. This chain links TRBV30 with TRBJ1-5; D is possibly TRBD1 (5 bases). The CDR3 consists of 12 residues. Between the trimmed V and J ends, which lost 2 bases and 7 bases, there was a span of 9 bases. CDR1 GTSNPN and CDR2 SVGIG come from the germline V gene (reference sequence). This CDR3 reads CAWSSEGQPQHF. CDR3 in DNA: TGTGCCTGGAGTTCCGAGGGGCAGCCCCAGCATTTT.

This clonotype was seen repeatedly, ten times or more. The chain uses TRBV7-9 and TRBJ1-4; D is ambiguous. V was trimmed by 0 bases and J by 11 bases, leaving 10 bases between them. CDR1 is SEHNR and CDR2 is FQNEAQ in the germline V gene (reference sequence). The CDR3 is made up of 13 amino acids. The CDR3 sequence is CASSLALASKLFF. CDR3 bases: TGTGCCAGCAGCTTAGCGCTAGCGTCCAAACTGTTTTTT.

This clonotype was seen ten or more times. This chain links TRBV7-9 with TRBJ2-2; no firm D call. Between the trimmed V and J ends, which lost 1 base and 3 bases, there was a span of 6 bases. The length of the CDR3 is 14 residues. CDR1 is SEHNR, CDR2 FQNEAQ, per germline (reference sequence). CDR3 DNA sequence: TGTGCCAGCAGCTTAGGCACATACACCGGGGAGCTGTTTTTT. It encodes CASSLGTYTGELFF.

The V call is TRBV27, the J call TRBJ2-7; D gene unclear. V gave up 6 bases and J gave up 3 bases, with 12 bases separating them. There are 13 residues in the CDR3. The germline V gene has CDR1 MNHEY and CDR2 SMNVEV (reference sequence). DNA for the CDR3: TGTGCCAGCAGAAAAGCTCAGGACTACGAGCAGTACTTC. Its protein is CASRKAQDYEQYF.

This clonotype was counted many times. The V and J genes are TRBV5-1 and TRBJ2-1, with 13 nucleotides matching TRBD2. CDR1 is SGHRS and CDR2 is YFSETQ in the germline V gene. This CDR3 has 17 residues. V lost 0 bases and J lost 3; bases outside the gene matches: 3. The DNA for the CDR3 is TGCGCCAGCAGCTTGGCCGGGACTAGCGGGGTCTACAATGAGCAGTTCTTC. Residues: CASSLAGTSGVYNEQFF.

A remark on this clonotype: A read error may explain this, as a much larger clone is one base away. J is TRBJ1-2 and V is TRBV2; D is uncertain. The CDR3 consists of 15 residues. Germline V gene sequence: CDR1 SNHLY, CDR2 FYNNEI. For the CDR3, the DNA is TGTGTCAGCAGTCCCTCGAAGGGCCCCACCTATGGCTACACCTTC. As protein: CVSSPSKGPTYGYTF.

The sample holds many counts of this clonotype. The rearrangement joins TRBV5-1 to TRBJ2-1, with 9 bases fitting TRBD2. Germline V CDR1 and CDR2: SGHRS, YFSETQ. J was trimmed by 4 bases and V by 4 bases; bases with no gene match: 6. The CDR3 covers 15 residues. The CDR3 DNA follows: TGCGCCAGCAGCGCCTCTAGCGGGACTTACAATGAGCAGTTCTTC. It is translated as CASSASSGTYNEQFF.

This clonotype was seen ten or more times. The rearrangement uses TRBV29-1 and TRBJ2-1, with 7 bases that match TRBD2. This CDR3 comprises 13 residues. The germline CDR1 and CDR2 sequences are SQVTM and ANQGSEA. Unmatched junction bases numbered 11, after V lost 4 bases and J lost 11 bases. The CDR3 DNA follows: TGCAGCGTTGGTCCAGCGGGAACCTCTCAGCAGTTCTTC. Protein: CSVGPAGTSQQFF.

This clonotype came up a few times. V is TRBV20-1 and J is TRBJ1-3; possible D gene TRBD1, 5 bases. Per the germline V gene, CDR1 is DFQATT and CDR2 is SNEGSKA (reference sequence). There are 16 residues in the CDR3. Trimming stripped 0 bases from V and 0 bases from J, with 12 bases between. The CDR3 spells CSARDLRGISGNTIYF. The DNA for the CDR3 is TGCAGTGCTAGAGACCTACGGGGGATCTCTGGAAACACCATATATTTT.

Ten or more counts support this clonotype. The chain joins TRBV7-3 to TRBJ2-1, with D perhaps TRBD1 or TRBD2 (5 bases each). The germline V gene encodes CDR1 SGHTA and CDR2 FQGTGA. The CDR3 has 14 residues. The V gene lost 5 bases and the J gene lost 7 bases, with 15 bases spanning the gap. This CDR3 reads CASSPGAEGNEQFF. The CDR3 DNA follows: TGTGCCAGCAGCCCCGGGGCTGAAGGGAATGAGCAGTTCTTC.

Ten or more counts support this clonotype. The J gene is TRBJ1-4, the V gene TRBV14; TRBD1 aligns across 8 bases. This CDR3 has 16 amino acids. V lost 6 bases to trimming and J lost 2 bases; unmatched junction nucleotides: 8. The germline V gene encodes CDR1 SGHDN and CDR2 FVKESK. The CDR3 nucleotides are TGTGCCAGCAGTCAAACTTGGACAGGGACTAATGAAAAACTGTTTTTT. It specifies CASSQTWTGTNEKLFF.

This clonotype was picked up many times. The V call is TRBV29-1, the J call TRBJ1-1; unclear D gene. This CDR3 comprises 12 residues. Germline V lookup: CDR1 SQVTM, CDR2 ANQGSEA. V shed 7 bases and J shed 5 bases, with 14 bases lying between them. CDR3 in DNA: TGCAGCGCTGGGGAGGGAGGGACTGAAGCTTTCTTT. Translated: CSAGEGGTEAFF.

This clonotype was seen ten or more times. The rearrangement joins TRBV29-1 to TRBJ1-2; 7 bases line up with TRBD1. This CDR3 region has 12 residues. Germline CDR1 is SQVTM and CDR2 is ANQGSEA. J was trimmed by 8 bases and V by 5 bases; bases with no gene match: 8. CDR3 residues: CSVTDREGGYTF. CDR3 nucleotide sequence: TGCAGCGTTACTGACAGGGAAGGGGGCTACACCTTC.

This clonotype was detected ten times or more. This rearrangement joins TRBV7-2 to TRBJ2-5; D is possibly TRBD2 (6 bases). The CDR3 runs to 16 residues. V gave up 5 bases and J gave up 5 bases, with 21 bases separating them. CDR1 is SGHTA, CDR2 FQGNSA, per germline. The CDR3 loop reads CASSPPGPRRVETQYF. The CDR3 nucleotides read TGTGCCAGCAGCCCGCCTGGACCCCGGAGGGTGGAGACCCAGTACTTC.

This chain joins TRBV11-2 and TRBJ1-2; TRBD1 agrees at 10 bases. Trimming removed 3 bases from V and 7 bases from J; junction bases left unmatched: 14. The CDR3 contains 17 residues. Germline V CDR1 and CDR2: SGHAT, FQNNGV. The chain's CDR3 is CASSFRQGAAPSAGYTF. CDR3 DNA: TGTGCCAGCAGCTTCAGACAGGGGGCGGCCCCATCGGCTGGCTACACCTTC.

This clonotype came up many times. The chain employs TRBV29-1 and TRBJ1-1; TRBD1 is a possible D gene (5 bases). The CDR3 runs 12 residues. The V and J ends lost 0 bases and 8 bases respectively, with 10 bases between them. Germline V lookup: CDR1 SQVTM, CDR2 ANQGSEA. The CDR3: CSVEEGWDEAFF. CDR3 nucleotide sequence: TGCAGCGTTGAAGAGGGATGGGACGAAGCTTTCTTT.

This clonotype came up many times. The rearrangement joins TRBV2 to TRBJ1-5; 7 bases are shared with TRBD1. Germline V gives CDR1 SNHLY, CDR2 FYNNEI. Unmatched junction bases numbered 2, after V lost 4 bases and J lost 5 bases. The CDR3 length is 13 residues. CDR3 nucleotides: TGTGCCAGCAGTGGAACAGGGGATCAGCCCCAGCATTTT. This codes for CASSGTGDQPQHF. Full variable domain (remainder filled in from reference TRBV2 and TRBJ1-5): EPEVTQTPSHQVTQMGQEVILRCVPISNHLYFYWYRQILGQKVEFLVSFYNNEISEKSEIFDDQFSVERPDGSNFTLKIRSTKLEDSAMYFCASSGTGDQPQHFGDGTRLSIL.

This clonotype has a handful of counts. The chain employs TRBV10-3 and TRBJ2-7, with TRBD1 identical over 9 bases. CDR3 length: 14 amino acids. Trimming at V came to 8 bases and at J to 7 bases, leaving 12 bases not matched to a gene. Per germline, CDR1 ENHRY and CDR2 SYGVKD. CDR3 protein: CAIGTGQGRDEQYF. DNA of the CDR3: TGTGCCATCGGGACGGGACAGGGTAGGGATGAGCAGTACTTC.

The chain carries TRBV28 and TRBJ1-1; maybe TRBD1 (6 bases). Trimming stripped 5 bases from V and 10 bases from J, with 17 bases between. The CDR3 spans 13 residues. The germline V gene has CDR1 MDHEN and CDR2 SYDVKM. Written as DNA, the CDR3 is TGTGCCAGCAGTCCGTCTGAGGGGGGAAGAGCTTTCTTT. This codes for CASSPSEGGRAFF.

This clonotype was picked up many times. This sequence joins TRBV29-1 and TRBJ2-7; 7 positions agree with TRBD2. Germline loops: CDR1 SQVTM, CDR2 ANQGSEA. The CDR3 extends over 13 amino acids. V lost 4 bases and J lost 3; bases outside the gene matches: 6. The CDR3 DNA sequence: TGCAGCGTTGGGGGGGGAGAAGGCTACGAGCAGTACTTC. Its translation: CSVGGGEGYEQYF.

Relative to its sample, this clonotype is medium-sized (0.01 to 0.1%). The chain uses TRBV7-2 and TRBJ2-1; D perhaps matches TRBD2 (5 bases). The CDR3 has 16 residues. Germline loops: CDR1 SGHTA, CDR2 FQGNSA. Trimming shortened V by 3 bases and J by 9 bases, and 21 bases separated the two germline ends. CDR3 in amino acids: CASSLRPAAEGSEQFF. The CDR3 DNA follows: TGTGCCAGCAGCTTGAGGCCGGCAGCCGAAGGGAGTGAGCAGTTCTTC.

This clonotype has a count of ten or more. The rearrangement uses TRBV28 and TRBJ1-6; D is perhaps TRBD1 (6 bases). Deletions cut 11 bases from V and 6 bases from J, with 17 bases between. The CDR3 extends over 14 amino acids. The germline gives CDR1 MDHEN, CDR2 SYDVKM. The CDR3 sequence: CAAEWGQGNSPLHF. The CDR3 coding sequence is TGTGCCGCCGAATGGGGGCAGGGTAATTCACCCCTCCACTTT.

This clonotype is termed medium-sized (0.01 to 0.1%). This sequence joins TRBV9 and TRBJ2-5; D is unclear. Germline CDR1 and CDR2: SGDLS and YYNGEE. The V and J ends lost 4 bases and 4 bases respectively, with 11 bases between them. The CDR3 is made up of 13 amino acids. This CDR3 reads CASSPPLAETQYF. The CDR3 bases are TGTGCCAGCAGCCCGCCCTTGGCAGAGACCCAGTACTTC.

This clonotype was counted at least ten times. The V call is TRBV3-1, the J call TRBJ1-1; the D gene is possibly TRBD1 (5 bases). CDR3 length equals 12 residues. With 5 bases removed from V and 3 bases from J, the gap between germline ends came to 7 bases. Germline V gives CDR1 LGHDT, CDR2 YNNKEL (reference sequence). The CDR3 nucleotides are TGTGCCAGCAGCACAGGTTACACTGAAGCTTTCTTT. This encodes CASSTGYTEAFF.

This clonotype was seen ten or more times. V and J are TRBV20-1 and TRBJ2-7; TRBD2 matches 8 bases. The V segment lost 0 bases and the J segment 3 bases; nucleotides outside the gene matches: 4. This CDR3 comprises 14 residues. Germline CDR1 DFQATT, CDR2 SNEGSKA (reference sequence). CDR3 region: CSAREIAGSYEQYF. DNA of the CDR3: TGCAGTGCTAGAGAAATAGCGGGGAGCTACGAGCAGTACTTC.

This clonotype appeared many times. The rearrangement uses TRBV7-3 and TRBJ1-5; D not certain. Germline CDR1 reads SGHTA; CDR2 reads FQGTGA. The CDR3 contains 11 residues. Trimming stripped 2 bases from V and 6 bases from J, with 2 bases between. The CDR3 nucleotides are TGTGCCAGCAGCTTAGGTCAGCCCCAGCATTTT. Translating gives CASSLGQPQHF. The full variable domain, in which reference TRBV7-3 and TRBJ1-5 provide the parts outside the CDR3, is GAGVSQTPSNKVTEKGKYVELRCDPISGHTALYWYRQSLGQGPEFLIYFQGTGAADDSGLPNDRFFAVRPEGSVSTLKIQRTERGDSAVYLCASSLGQPQHFGDGTRLSIL.

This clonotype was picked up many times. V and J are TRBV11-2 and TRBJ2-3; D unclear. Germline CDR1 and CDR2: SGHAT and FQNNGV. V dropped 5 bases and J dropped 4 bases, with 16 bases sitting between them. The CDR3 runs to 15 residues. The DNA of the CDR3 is TGTGCCAGCAGCCCGGGCCTTCCCCCGCCAGATACGCAGTATTTT. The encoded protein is CASSPGLPPPDTQYF.

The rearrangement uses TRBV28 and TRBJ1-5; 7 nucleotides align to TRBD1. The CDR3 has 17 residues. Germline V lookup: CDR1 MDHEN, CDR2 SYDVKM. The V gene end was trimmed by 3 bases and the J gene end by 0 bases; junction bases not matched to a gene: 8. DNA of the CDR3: TGTGCCAGCAGTTTCCCGACAGGGCCGCTTAGCAATCAGCCCCAGCATTTT. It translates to CASSFPTGPLSNQPQHF.